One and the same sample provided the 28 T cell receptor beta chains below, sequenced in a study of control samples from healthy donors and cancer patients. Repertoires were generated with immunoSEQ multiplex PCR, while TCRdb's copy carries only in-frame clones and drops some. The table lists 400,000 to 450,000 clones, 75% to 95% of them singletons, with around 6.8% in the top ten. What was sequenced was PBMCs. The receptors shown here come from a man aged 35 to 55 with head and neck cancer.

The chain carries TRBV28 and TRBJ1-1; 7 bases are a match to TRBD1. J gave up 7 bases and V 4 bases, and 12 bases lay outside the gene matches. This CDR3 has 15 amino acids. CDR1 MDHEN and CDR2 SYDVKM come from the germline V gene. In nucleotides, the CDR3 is TGTGCCAGCAGTTCAGGAGGGGGGACAGTTTTTGAAGCTTTCTTT. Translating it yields CASSSGGGTVFEAFF.

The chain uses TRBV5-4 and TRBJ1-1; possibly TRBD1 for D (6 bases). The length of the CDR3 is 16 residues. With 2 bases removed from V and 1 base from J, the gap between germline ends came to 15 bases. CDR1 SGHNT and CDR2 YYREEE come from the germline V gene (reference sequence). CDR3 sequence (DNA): TGTGCCAGCAGCTTAAACTACAGGGAAGGGAACACTGAAGCTTTCTTT. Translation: CASSLNYREGNTEAFF. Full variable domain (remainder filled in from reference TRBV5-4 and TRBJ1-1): ETGVTQSPTHLIKTRGQQVTLRCSSQSGHNTVSWYQQALGQGPQFIFQYYREEENGRGNFPPRFSGLQFPNYSSELNVNALELDDSALYLCASSLNYREGNTEAFFGQGTRLTVV.

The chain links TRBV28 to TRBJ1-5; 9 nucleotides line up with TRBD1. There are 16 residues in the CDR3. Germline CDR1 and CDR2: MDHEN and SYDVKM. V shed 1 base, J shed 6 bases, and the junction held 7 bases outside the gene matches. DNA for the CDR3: TGTGCCAGCAGTTTATTAAGGACAGGGGCCGTTCAGCCCCAGCATTTT. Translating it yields CASSLLRTGAVQPQHF.

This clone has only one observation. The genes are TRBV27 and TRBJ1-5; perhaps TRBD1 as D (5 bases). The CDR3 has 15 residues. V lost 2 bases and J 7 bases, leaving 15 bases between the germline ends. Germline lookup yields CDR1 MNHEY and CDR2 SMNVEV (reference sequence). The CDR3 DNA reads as TGTGCCAGCAGTTTAGCGGCCCTGGAGGGGCAGCCCCAGCATTTT. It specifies CASSLAALEGQPQHF.

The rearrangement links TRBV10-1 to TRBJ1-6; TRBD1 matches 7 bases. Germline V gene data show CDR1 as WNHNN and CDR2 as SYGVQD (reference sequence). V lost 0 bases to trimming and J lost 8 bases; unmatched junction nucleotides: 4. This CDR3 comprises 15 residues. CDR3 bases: TGCGCCAGCAGTGAGTCTCGACAGGGATATTCACCCCTCCACTTT. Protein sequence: CASSESRQGYSPLHF.

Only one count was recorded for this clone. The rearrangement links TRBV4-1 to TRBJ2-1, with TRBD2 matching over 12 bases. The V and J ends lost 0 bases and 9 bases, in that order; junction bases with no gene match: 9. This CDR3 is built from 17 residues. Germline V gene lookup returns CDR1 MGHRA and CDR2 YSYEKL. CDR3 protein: CASSQDIRLAGDSEQFF. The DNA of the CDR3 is TGCGCCAGCAGCCAAGATATAAGACTAGCGGGGGATAGTGAGCAGTTCTTC.

For the CDR3, the DNA is TGTGCCAGCAGCTTAGAGGGCGGGGGGCTCCCGAATACGCAGTATTTT. Translating it yields CASSLEGGGLPNTQYF. The J gene is TRBJ2-3, the V gene TRBV11-2; TRBD2 aligns across 8 bases. The V segment lost 0 bases and the J segment 7 bases; nucleotides outside the gene matches: 9. Germline V gives CDR1 SGHAT, CDR2 FQNNGV. The CDR3 length is 16 residues.

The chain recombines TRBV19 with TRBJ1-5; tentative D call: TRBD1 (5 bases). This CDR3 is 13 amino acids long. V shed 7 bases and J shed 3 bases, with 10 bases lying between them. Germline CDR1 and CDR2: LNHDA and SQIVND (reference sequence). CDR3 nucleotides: TGTGCCAGTAAGGGGCAGCCCAATCAGCCCCAGCATTTT. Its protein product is CASKGQPNQPQHF.

The CDR3 region is CASSPPRGRPFNEQFF. For the CDR3, the DNA is TGTGCCAGCTCACCACCTCGGGGGAGGCCGTTTAATGAGCAGTTCTTC. The chain uses TRBV18 and TRBJ2-1, with a tentative D call TRBD2 (6 bases). The CDR3 spans 16 residues. The germline V gene has CDR1 KGHSH and CDR2 LQKENI. V lost 0 bases and J 7 bases, leaving 16 bases between the germline ends.

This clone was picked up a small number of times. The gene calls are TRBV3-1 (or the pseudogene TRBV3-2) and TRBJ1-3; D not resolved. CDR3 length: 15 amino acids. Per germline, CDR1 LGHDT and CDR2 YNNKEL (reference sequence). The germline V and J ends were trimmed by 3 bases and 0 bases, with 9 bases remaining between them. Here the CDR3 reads CASSQVYDSGNTIYF. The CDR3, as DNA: TGTGCCAGCAGCCAGGTTTATGACTCTGGAAACACCATATATTTT.

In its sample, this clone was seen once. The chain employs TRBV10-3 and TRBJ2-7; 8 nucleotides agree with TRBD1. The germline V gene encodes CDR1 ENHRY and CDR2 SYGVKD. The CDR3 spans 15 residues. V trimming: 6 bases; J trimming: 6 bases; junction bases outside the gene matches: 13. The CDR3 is CAIRITGGFDSEQYF. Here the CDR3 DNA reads TGTGCCATCAGAATAACAGGGGGATTCGATTCCGAGCAGTACTTC.

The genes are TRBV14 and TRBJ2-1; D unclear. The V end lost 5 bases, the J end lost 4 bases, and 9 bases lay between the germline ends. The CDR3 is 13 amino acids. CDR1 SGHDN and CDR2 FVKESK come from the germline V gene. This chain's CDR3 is CASSGRIYNEQFF. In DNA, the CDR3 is TGTGCCAGCAGCGGACGGATTTACAATGAGCAGTTCTTC.

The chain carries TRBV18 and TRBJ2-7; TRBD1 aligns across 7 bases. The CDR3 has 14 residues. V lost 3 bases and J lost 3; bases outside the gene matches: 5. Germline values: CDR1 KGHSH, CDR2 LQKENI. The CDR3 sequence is CASSPGRGIYEQYF. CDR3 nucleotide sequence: TGTGCCAGCTCACCGGGCAGGGGGATCTACGAGCAGTACTTC.

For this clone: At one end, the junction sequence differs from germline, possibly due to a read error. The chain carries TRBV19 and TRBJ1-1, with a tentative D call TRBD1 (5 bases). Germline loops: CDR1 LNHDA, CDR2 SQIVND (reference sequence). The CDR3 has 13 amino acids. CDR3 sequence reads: CASRIDWDGIAFF. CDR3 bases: TGTGCCAGTAGAATAGACTGGGACGGAATTGCTTTCTTT. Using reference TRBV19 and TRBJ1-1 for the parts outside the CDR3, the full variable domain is DGGITQSPKYLFRKEGQNVTLSCEQNLNHDAMYWYRQDPGQGLRLIYYSQIVNDFQKGDIAEGYSVSREKKESFPLTVTSAQKNPTAFYLCASRIDWDGIAFFGQGTRLTVV.

CDR3: CASTKEGATGELFF. CDR3 bases: TGTGCCAGCACTAAGGAGGGAGCGACCGGGGAGCTGTTTTTT. The rearrangement links TRBV11-3 to TRBJ2-2; a weak D match, TRBD2 (6 bases). V was shortened by 7 bases and J by 5 bases, with 14 bases between the two germline ends. Germline values: CDR1 SGHNT, CDR2 YENEEA. The CDR3 consists of 14 residues. Drawing the rest from reference TRBV11-3 and TRBJ2-2, the complete variable domain is EAGVVQSPRYKIIEKKQPVAFWCNPISGHNTLYWYLQNLGQGPELLIRYENEEAVDDSQLPKDRFSAERLKGVDSTLKIQPAELGDSAVYLCASTKEGATGELFFGEGSRLTVL.

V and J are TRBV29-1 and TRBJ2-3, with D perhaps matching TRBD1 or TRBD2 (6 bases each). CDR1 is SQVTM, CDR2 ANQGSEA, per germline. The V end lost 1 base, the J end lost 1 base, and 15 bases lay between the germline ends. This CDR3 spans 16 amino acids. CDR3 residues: CSVEGGAAYGTDTQYF. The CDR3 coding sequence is TGCAGCGTTGAAGGGGGGGCAGCATACGGCACAGATACGCAGTATTTT.

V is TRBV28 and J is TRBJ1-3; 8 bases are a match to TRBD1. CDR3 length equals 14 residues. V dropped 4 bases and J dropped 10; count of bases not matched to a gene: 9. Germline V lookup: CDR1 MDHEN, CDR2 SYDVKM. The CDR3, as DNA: TGTGCCAGCAGTTCCCGGACAGGGTCGCAAACCATATATTTT. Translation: CASSSRTGSQTIYF.

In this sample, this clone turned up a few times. CDR3 sequence reads: CASSLFGPPEAFF. CDR3 bases: TGTGCCAGCAGTTTGTTCGGGCCCCCCGAAGCTTTCTTT. The rearrangement joins TRBV28 to TRBJ1-1; D not certain. The CDR3 consists of 13 residues. The V gene's germline CDR1 is MDHEN and CDR2 SYDVKM. V lost 3 bases and J lost 8, with 13 bases in between.

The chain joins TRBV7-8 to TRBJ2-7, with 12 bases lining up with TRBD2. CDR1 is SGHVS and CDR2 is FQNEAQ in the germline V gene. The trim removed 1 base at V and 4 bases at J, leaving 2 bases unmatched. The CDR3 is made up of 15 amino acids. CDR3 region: CASSLGLAGGYEQYF. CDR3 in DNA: TGTGCCAGCAGCTTAGGCCTAGCGGGAGGGTACGAGCAGTACTTC.

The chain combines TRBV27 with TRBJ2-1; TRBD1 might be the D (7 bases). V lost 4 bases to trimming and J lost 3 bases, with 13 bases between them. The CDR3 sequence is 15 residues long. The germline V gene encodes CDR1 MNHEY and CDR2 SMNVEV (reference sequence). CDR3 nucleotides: TGTGCCAGCAGTTCCCAGGGGGGCCTCTACAATGAGCAGTTCTTC. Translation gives CASSSQGGLYNEQFF.

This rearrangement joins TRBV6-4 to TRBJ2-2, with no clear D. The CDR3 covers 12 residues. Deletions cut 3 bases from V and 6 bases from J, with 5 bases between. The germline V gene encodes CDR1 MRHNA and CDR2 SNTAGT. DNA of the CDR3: TGTGCCAGCAGTGATGGGCCCGGGGAGCTGTTTTTT. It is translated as CASSDGPGELFF.

The DNA for the CDR3 is TGTGCCAGCAGTTACTCCAAAGCTGGTGGCTACACCTTC. As protein: CASSYSKAGGYTF. The V call is TRBV6-5, the J call TRBJ1-2; D remains ambiguous. From germline, CDR1 is MNHEY and CDR2 SVGAGI. V lost 0 bases, J lost 7 bases, and 9 bases lay in between. This CDR3 is built from 13 residues.

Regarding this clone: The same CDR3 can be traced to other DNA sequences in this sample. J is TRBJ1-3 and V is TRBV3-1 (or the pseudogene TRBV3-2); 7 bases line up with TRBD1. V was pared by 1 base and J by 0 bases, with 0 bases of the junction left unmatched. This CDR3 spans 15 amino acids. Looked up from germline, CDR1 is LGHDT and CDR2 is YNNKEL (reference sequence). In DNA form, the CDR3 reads TGTGCCAGCAGCCAAGCAGGGGGCTCTGGAAACACCATATATTTT. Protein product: CASSQAGGSGNTIYF.

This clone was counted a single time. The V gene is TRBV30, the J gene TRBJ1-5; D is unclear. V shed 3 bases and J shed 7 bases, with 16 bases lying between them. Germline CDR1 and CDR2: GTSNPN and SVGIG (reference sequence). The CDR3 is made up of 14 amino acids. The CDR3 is CAWRGPSGQQPQHF. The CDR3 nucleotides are TGTGCCTGGAGAGGCCCAAGCGGCCAGCAGCCCCAGCATTTT.

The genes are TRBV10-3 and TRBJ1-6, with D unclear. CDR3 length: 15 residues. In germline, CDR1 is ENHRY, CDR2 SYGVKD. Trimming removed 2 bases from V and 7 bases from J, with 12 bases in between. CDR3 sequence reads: CAISERGVRNSPLHF. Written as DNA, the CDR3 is TGTGCCATCAGTGAGCGGGGTGTGCGGAATTCACCCCTCCACTTT.

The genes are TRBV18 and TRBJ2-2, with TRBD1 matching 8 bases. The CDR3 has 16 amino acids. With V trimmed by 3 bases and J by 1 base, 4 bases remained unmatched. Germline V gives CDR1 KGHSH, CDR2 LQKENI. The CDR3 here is CASSPSGTGNTGELFF. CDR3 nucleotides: TGTGCCAGCTCACCTTCCGGGACAGGGAACACCGGGGAGCTGTTTTTT.

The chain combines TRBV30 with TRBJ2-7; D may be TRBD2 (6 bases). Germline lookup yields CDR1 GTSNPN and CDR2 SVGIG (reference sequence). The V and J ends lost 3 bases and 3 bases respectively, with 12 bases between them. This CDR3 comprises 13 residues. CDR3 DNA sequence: TGTGCCTGGAGGGGCGGGGCGGGCTACGAGCAGTACTTC. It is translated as CAWRGGAGYEQYF.

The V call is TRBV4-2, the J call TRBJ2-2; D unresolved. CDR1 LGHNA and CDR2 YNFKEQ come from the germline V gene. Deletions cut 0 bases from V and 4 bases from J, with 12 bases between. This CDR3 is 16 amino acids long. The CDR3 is CASSQDPQRGTGELFF. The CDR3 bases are TGTGCCAGCAGCCAAGACCCCCAGCGTGGCACCGGGGAGCTGTTTTTT.